A single sample gave rise to the 19 T cell receptor beta chains below, sequenced in a study of cytomegalovirus exposure and HLA in healthy donors. Primers: 60 Vbeta forward and 13 Jbeta reverse. This table comes from immunoSEQ multiplex PCR, and its TCRdb copy is limited to in-frame clones, with some not included. This table holds about 140,000 clones, approximately 80% found once. The sequenced sample was PBMCs. These receptors all stem from a middle-aged man in good health and CMV-seronegative.

This clone was recorded only once. The rearrangement uses TRBV5-1 and TRBJ2-7, with a possible D match to TRBD2 (6 bases). CDR1 is SGHRS and CDR2 is YFSETQ in the germline V gene. This CDR3 comprises 15 residues. V was clipped by 6 bases and J by 5 bases, with 21 bases between them. CDR3 protein: CASTTGGRGSDEQYF. DNA of the CDR3: TGCGCCAGCACCACTGGTGGGCGGGGATCCGACGAGCAGTACTTC.

V usage is TRBV4-1 and J usage is TRBJ1-3; unclear D gene. The CDR3 spans 14 residues. Germline-derived CDR1 and CDR2 are MGHRA and YSYEKL. The germline V and J ends were trimmed by 0 bases and 1 base, with 4 bases remaining between them. CDR3 region: CASSQDTSGNTIYF. The DNA of the CDR3 is TGCGCCAGCAGCCAAGATACATCTGGAAACACCATATATTTT.

The rearrangement links TRBV7-2 to TRBJ1-2; TRBD1 matches 8 bases. Germline V gene lookup returns CDR1 SGHTA and CDR2 FQGNSA. The V segment lost 4 bases and the J segment 8 bases; nucleotides outside the gene matches: 12. CDR3 length equals 15 residues. For the CDR3, the DNA is TGTGCCAGCAGCTCTAACAGGGGGAAGAGTAACGGCTACACCTTC. This gives the protein CASSSNRGKSNGYTF.

This clone turned up a few times. This chain links TRBV5-3 with TRBJ1-6; D possibly corresponds to TRBD1 (6 bases). TRBV5-3 counts as an open reading frame of uncertain function. V lost 5 bases, J lost 7 bases, and 16 bases lay in between. The CDR3 is 15 amino acids. Here the CDR3 reads CARSSSSQGNSPLHF. CDR3 in DNA: TGTGCCAGAAGTTCGAGTAGCCAGGGGAATTCACCCCTCCACTTT.

The chain has TRBV7-2 and TRBJ2-5; no reliable D call. The germline V gene has CDR1 SGHTA and CDR2 FQGNSA. The V gene lost 7 bases and the J gene lost 3 bases, with 15 bases spanning the gap. The CDR3 contains 14 residues. The CDR3 loop reads CASMRLLAEETQYF. DNA for the CDR3: TGTGCCAGCATGCGGTTACTTGCTGAAGAGACCCAGTACTTC.

The chain is built from TRBV29-1 and TRBJ2-3; D perhaps matches TRBD1 (6 bases). The CDR3 loop spans 16 amino acids. Per the germline V gene, CDR1 is SQVTM and CDR2 is ANQGSEA. The V gene lost 1 base and the J gene lost 0 bases, with 14 bases spanning the gap. The CDR3: CSVEGIQGRSTDTQYF. For the CDR3, the DNA is TGCAGCGTTGAAGGTATACAGGGAAGAAGCACAGATACGCAGTATTTT.

This clone was observed a handful of times. The gene calls are TRBV5-5 and TRBJ1-5; the D is unclear. The germline V and J ends were trimmed by 0 bases and 0 bases, with 7 bases remaining between them. This CDR3 spans 15 amino acids. CDR1 is SGHKS, CDR2 YYEKEE, per germline (reference sequence). The CDR3 loop reads CASSLVGLSNQPQHF. The CDR3 DNA reads as TGTGCCAGCAGCTTGGTTGGGCTTAGCAATCAGCCCCAGCATTTT.

Worth noting for this clone: Different DNA sequences within this sample yield the same CDR3. This sequence joins TRBV6-5 and TRBJ2-3; the D is unclear. The CDR3 has 13 amino acids. V lost 4 bases to trimming and J lost 6 bases, with 11 bases between them. CDR1 is MNHEY and CDR2 is SVGAGI in the germline V gene. In DNA form, the CDR3 reads TGTGCCAGCAGTTCGCGCGCTCGGGATACGCAGTATTTT. This gives the protein CASSSRARDTQYF.

V is TRBV5-1 and J is TRBJ2-1; D is perhaps TRBD2 (5 bases). CDR1 is SGHRS and CDR2 is YFSETQ in the germline V gene. V was cut by 0 bases and J by 2 bases, with 15 bases left in between. This CDR3 comprises 17 residues. CDR3 residues: CASSLAAAGFTYNEQFF. In nucleotides, the CDR3 is TGCGCCAGCAGCTTGGCCGCGGCGGGTTTTACCTACAATGAGCAGTTCTTC.

This rearrangement joins TRBV15 to TRBJ2-7; D not certain. The CDR3 spans 17 residues. Trimming cost V 1 base and J 3 bases, with 19 bases left between them. The V gene's germline CDR1 is LNHNV and CDR2 YYDKDF (reference sequence). Here the CDR3 DNA reads TGTGCCACCAGCAGAGCGAATCGAGGCACTACCAACTACGAGCAGTACTTC. It codes for CATSRANRGTTNYEQYF.

The chain carries TRBV7-2 and TRBJ2-7; TRBD1 aligns across 9 bases. The CDR3 is made up of 14 amino acids. Germline assignment: CDR1 SGHTA and CDR2 FQGNSA. Trimming at V came to 1 base and at J to 3 bases, leaving 1 base not matched to a gene. CDR3 loop: CASSLGQGVYEQYF. CDR3 DNA: TGTGCCAGCAGCTTAGGACAGGGGGTCTACGAGCAGTACTTC.

The rearrangement links TRBV7-9 to TRBJ2-7, with TRBD2 matching over 11 bases. There are 14 residues in the CDR3. V was clipped by 7 bases and J by 0 bases; unmatched bases: 2. The germline V gene encodes CDR1 SEHNR and CDR2 FQNEAQ (reference sequence). The chain's CDR3 is CASTTSGSSYEQYF. CDR3 in DNA: TGTGCCAGCACAACTAGCGGGAGCTCCTACGAGCAGTACTTC.

This rearrangement joins TRBV28 to TRBJ1-6, with D unresolved. V gave up 5 bases and J gave up 5 bases, with 10 bases separating them. The CDR3 is 14 amino acids. CDR1 and CDR2 from the germline V gene are MDHEN and SYDVKM. The CDR3 here is CASSPPGHNSPLHF. Here the CDR3 DNA reads TGTGCCAGCAGTCCCCCAGGTCATAATTCACCCCTCCACTTT.

The chain joins TRBV6-5 to TRBJ1-4, with D perhaps matching TRBD1 (5 bases). The germline V gene has CDR1 MNHEY and CDR2 SVGAGI. The CDR3 totals 15 residues. Trimming shortened V by 5 bases and J by 4 bases, and 14 bases separated the two germline ends. CDR3 DNA: TGTGCCAGCAGTCCCCCAGGGTCCTTTAATGAAAAACTGTTTTTT. The encoded protein is CASSPPGSFNEKLFF.

The V call is TRBV5-1, the J call TRBJ2-1, with D tentatively TRBD2 (5 bases). Per germline, CDR1 SGHRS and CDR2 YFSETQ. Trimming shortened V by 5 bases and J by 6 bases, and 9 bases separated the two germline ends. This CDR3 has 12 residues. CDR3 sequence reads: CASREGTNEQFF. CDR3 DNA: TGCGCCAGCAGAGAGGGAACCAATGAGCAGTTCTTC.

This chain joins TRBV7-6 and TRBJ2-7; the D gene is possibly TRBD1 (6 bases). Germline CDR1 SGHVS, CDR2 FNYEAQ. The CDR3 is made up of 14 amino acids. The V end was cut by 3 bases, the J end by 3 bases, with 12 bases between. The CDR3 DNA follows: TGTGCCAGCAGCTTTGGGGGCTCGAGCTACGAGCAGTACTTC. Translated: CASSFGGSSYEQYF.

As DNA, the CDR3 is TGTGCCAGCAGCTTAGGATTAGCGGGGCTCACAGATACGCAGTATTTT. It codes for CASSLGLAGLTDTQYF. The chain is built from TRBV11-3 and TRBJ2-3; 8 bases are shared with TRBD2. CDR1 and CDR2 from the germline V gene are SGHNT and YENEEA. The CDR3 runs to 16 residues. With V trimmed by 1 base and J by 2 bases, 5 bases remained unmatched.

This chain joins TRBV6-1 and TRBJ1-2; tentative D call: TRBD1 (6 bases). This CDR3 has 13 amino acids. From germline, CDR1 is MNHNS and CDR2 SASEGT. V was shortened by 8 bases and J by 8 bases, with 18 bases between the two germline ends. The CDR3 sequence is CASVGGGRRGYTF. The CDR3 DNA reads TGTGCCAGCGTGGGGGGGGGCAGGAGGGGCTACACCTTC.

About this clone itself: Other DNA sequences of this sample code for an identical CDR3. V gene TRBV7-6 combines with J gene TRBJ2-7, with 7 positions matching TRBD1. This CDR3 spans 14 amino acids. With 1 base clipped from V and 0 bases from J, the junction kept 0 bases outside the gene matches. Germline V gene data show CDR1 as SGHVS and CDR2 as FNYEAQ. The CDR3 DNA reads TGTGCCAGCAGCTTAGGGACAGGCTCCTACGAGCAGTACTTC. It yields the protein CASSLGTGSYEQYF.